This T cell receptor (beta chain) was identified in a study of blood T cell repertoires in COVID-19. Study-level information: Italy, Spain and the United States were the sources of the convalescent and acute COVID-19 samples.

This clone was seen a single time. Germline assignment: CDR1 MNHEY and CDR2 SVGEGT. The CDR3 runs 16 residues. The V segment lost 6 bases and the J segment 6 bases; nucleotides outside the gene matches: 13. Produced via immunoSEQ multiplex PCR; TCRdb's table is partial and in-frame only. This sample has roughly 65,000 clones, with around three quarters found just once. V usage is TRBV6-2 or TRBV6-3 and J usage is TRBJ2-1; 8 positions agree with TRBD2. The receptor was derived from a human donor in a cohort sampled during active COVID-19. Material for sequencing was peripheral blood. The CDR3: CASSPREGLRLNEQFF. The CDR3 nucleotides read TGTGCCAGCAGCCCCCGGGAGGGCCTCCGGCTCAATGAGCAGTTCTTC.